This TCR beta chain was captured in a study of T cells in Graves' hyperthyroidism and ophthalmopathy. Study-wide context: Upon initial diagnosis and before any treatment, peripheral blood was collected. Study-level results: Blood held most thyroid clonotypes expanded above 0.001 frequency. In simple terms, a model built on 13 V-J features told ophthalmopathy apart from stable hyperthyroidism.

This clonotype was found many times. The antigen remains undetermined. Amplified TCR beta CDR3 regions derived from RNA transcripts. RT-PCR in the first round (using the HTBI primer set) targeted the TCR CDR3. One entry per CDR3 protein results from TCRdb running MiXCR on the multiplex PCR reads. Of roughly 240,000 distinct CDR3 sequences listed, roughly 15% are singletons. From germline, CDR1 is ENHRY and CDR2 SYGVKD. There are 14 residues in the CDR3. J was trimmed by 7 bases and V by 3 bases; bases with no gene match: 5. This TCR came from a young woman with Graves' ophthalmopathy. Source material: blood. This sequence joins TRBV10-3 and TRBJ2-4; 8 bases align to TRBD2. DNA for the CDR3: TGTGCCATCAGTGAACCGGGAGGGGAGAACATTCAGTACTTC. Amino acid sequence: CAISEPGGENIQYF.